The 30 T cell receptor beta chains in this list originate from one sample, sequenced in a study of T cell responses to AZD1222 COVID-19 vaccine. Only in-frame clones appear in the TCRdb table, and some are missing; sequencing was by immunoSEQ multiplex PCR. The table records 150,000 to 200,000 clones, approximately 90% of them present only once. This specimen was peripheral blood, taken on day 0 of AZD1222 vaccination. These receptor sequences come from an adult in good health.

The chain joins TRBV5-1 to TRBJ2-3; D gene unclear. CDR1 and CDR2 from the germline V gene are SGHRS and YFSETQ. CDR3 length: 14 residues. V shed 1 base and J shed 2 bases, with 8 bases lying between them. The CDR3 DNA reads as TGCGCCAGCAGCTTGTCCGGATACACAGATACGCAGTATTTT. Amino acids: CASSLSGYTDTQYF.

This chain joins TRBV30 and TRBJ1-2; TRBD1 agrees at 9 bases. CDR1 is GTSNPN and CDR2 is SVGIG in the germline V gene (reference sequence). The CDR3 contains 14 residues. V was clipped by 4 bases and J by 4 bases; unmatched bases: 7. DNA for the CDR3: TGTGCCTGGACTCGGGACAGGGCAGGCTATGGCTACACCTTC. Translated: CAWTRDRAGYGYTF.

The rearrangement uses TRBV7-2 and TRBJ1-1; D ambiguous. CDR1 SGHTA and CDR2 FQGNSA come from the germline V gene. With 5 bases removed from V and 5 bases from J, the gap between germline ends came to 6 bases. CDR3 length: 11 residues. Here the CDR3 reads CASSPGTEAFF. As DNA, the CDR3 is TGTGCCAGCAGCCCCGGGACTGAAGCTTTCTTT.

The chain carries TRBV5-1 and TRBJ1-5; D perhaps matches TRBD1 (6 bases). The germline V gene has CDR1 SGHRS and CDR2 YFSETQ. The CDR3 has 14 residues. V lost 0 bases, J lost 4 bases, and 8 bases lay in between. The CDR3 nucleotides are TGCGCCAGCAGCTTGGATGGACAGAATCAGCCCCAGCATTTT. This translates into CASSLDGQNQPQHF.

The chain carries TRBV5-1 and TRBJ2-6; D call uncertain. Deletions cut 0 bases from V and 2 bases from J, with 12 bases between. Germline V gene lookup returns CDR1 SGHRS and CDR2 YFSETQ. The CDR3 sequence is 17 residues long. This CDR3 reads CASSLEVGVPGANVLTF. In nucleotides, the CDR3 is TGCGCCAGCAGCTTGGAAGTTGGGGTGCCTGGGGCCAACGTCCTGACTTTC. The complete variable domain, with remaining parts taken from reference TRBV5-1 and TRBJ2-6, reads KAGVTQTPRYLIKTRGQQVTLSCSPISGHRSVSWYQQTPGQGLQFLFEYFSETQRNKGNFPGRFSGRQFSNSRSEMNVSTLELGDSALYLCASSLEVGVPGANVLTFGAGSRLTVL.

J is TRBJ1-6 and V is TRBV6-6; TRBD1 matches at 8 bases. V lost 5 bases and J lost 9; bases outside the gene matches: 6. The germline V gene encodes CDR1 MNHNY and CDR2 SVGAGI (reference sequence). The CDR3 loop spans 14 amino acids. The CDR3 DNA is TGTGCCAGCAGTGCTTTCACAGGGGGTTCACCCCTCCACTTT. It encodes CASSAFTGGSPLHF.

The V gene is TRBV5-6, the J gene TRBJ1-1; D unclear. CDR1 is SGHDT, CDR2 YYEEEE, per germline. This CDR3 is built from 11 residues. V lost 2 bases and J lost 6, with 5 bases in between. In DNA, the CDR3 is TGTGCCAGCAGCTTCTCCTCTGAAGCTTTCTTT. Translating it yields CASSFSSEAFF.

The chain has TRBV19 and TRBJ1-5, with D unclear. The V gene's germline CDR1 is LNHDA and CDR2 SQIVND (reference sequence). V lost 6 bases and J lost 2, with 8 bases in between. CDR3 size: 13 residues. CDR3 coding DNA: TGTGCCAGTAGCTTGGCCCGCAATCAGCCCCAGCATTTT. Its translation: CASSLARNQPQHF.

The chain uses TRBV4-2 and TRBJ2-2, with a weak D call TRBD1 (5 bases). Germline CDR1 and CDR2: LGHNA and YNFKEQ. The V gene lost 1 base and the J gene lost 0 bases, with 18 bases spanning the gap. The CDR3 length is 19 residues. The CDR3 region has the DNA TGTGCCAGCAGCCAAGGTCAAGGGGCCAGTATCGCGAACACCGGGGAGCTGTTTTTT. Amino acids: CASSQGQGASIANTGELFF.

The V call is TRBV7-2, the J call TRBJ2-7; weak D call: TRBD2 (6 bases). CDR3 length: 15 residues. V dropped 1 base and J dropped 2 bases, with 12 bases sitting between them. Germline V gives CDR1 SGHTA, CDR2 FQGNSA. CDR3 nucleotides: TGTGCCAGCAGCTTAGGGGCGGGAAGGGCCTACGAGCAGTACTTC. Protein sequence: CASSLGAGRAYEQYF.

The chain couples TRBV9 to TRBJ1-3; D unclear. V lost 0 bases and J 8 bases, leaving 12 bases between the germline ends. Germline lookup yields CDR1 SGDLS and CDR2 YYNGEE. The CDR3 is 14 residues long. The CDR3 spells CASSVASRLDTIYF. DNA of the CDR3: TGTGCCAGCAGCGTAGCATCCCGACTGGACACCATATATTTT.

CDR3 protein: CASSIGTDNSPLHF. The CDR3 DNA reads TGCGCCAGCAGCATCGGGACAGATAATTCACCCCTCCACTTT. The chain couples TRBV5-1 to TRBJ1-6; 7 bases agree with TRBD1. Germline V CDR1 and CDR2: SGHRS, YFSETQ. V shed 4 bases and J 5 bases; nucleotides not matched to a gene: 3. The CDR3 consists of 14 residues.

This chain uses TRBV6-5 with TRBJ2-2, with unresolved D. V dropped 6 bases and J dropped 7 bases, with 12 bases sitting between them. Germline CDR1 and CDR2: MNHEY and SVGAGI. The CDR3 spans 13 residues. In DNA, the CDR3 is TGTGCCAGCAGACGAAGGGATGGCGGGGAGCTGTTTTTT. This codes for CASRRRDGGELFF.

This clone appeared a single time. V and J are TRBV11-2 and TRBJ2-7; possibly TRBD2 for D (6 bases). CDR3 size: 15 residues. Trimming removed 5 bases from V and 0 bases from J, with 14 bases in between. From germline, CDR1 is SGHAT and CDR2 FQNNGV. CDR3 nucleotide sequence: TGTGCCAGCAGCCGGGACTTAGAGTACTCCTACGAGCAGTACTTC. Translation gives CASSRDLEYSYEQYF.

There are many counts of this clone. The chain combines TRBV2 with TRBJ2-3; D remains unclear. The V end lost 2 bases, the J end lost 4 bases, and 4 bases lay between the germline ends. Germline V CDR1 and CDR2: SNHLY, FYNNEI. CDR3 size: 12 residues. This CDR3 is CASSEPSDTQYF. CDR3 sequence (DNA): TGTGCCAGCAGTGAACCATCAGATACGCAGTATTTT.

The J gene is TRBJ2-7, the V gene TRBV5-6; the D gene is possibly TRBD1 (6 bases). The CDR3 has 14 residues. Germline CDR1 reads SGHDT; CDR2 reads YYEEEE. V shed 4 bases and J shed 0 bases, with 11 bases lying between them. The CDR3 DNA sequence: TGTGCCAGCAGCCTAGGGGACAACTCCTACGAGCAGTACTTC. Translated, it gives CASSLGDNSYEQYF. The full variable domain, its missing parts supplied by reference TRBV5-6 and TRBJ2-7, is DAGVTQSPTHLIKTRGQQVTLRCSPKSGHDTVSWYQQALGQGPQFIFQYYEEEERQRGNFPDRFSGHQFPNYSSELNVNALLLGDSALYLCASSLGDNSYEQYFGPGTRLTVT.

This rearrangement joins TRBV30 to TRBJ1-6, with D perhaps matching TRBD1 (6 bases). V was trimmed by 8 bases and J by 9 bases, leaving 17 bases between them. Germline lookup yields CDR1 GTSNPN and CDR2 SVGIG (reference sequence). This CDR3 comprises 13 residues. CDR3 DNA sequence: TGTGCCGGAAACAGGGACTTGGCTTCACCCCTCCACTTT. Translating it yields CAGNRDLASPLHF.

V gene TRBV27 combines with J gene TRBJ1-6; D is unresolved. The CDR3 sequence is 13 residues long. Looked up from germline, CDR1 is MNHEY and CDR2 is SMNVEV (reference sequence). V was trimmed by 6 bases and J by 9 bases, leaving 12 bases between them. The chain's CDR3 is CASRIGVVSPLHF. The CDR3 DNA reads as TGTGCCAGCAGAATCGGGGTGGTTTCACCCCTCCACTTT.

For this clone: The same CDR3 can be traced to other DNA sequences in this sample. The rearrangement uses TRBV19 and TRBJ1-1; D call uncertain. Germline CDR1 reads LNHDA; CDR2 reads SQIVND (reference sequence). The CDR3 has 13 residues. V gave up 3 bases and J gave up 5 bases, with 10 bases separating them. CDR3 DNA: TGTGCCAGTAGTATCTCGAGCGGGACTGAAGCTTTCTTT. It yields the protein CASSISSGTEAFF.

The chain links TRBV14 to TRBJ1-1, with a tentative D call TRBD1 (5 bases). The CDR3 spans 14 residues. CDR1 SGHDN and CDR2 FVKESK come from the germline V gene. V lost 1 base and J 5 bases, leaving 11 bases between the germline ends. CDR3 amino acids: CASSQVGEGTEAFF. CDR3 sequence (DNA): TGTGCCAGCAGCCAAGTAGGGGAAGGGACTGAAGCTTTCTTT.

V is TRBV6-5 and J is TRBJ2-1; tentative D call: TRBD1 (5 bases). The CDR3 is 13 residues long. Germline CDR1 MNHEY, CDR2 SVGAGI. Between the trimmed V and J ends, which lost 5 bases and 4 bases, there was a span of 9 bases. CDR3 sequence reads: CASSQPGYNEQFF. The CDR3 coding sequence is TGTGCCAGCAGTCAGCCAGGGTACAATGAGCAGTTCTTC.

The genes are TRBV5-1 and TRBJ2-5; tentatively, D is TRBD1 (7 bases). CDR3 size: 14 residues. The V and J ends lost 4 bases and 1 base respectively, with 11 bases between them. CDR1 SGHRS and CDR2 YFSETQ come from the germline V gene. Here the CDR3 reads CASSGGTAQETQYF. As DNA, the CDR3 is TGCGCCAGCAGCGGGGGGACAGCCCAAGAGACCCAGTACTTC.

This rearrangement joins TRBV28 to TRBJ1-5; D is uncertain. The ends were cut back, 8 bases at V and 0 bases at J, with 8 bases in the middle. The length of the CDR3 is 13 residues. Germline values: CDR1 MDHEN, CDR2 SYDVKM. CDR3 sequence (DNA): TGTGCCAGCCAATGGGTTAGCAATCAGCCCCAGCATTTT. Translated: CASQWVSNQPQHF.

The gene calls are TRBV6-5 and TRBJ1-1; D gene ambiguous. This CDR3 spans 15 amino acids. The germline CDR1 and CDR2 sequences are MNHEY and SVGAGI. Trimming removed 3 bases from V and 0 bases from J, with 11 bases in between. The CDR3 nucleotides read TGTGCCAGCAGTTATGGGAGAGGACTGAACACTGAAGCTTTCTTT. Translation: CASSYGRGLNTEAFF.

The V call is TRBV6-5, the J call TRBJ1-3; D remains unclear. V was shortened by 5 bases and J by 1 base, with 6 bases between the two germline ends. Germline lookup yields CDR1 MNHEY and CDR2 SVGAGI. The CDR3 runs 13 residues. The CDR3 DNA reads TGTGCCAGCAGTCCGCCGTCTGGAAACACCATATATTTT. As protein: CASSPPSGNTIYF.

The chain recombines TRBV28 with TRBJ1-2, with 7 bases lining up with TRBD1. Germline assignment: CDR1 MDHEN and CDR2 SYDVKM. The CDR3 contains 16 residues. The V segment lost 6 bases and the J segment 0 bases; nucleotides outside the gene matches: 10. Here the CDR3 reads CASRPEPGQPNYGYTF. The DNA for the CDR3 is TGTGCCAGCAGACCCGAACCGGGACAGCCTAACTATGGCTACACCTTC.

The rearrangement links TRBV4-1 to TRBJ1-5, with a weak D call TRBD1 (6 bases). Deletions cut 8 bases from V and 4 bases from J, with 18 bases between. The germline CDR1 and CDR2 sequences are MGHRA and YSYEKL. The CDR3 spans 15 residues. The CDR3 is CASAGATLRNQPQHF. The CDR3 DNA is TGCGCCAGCGCGGGGGCGACTTTGAGAAATCAGCCCCAGCATTTT.

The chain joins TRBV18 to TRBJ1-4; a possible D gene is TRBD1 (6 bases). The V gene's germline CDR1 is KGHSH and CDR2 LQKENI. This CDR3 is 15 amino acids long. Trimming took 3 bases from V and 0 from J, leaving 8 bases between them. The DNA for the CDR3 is TGTGCCAGCTCACCGGACAGATCAACTAATGAAAAACTGTTTTTT. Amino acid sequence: CASSPDRSTNEKLFF.

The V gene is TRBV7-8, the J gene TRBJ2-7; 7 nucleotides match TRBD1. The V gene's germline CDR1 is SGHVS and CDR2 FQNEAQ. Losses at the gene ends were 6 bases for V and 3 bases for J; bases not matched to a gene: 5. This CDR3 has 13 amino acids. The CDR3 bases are TGTGCCAGCAGTTACAGGGGCGACTACGAGCAGTACTTC. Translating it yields CASSYRGDYEQYF.

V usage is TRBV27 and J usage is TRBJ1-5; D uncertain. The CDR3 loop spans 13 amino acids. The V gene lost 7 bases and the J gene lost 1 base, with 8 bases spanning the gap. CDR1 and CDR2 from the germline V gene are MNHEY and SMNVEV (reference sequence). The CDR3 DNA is TGTGCCAGCAAAGCGGGGAGCAATCAGCCCCAGCATTTT. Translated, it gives CASKAGSNQPQHF.